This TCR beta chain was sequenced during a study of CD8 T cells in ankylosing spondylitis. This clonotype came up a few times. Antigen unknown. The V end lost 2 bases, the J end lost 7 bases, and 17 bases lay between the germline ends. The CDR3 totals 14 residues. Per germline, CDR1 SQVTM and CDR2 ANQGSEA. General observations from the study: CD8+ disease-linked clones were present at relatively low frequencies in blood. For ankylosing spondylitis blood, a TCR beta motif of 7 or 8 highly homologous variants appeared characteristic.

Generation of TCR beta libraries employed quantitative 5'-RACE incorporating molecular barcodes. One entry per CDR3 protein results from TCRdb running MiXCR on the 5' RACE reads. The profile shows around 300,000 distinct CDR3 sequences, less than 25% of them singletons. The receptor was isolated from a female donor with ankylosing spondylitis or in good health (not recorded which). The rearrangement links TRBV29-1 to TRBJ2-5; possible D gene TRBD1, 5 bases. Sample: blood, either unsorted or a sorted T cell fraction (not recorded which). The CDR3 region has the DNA TGCAGCGTTGAAAAAGGGGATCGGATCGGGACCCAGTACTTC. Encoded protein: CSVEKGDRIGTQYF.